This TCR beta chain was retrieved from a study of cytomegalovirus exposure and HLA in healthy donors listed by TCRdb under 2017. Some background on the complete study: An earlier analysis of several hundred of the donors reported about 290 Gb of sequence data and some 120 million unique TCR beta sequences from around 200 million T cells. Approximately 310 gigabases of sequencing data and roughly 90 million unique TCR sequences were included in an early release covering about 700 HLA-typed donors. Among the approximately 400 genotyped donors, around 81% belonged to the genetic ancestry cluster associated with self-reported Caucasian donors. The study was designed to test whether signatures of past pathogen exposure could be identified by cataloging public T cell receptors. The study profiled the T cell repertoires of 666 subjects by immunosequencing and related them to cytomegalovirus serostatus. Besides the first cohort of roughly 700 subjects, a separate validation cohort made up of roughly 120 different subjects was used. High-throughput TCR immunosequencing, statistical association of individual TCRs with disease status, and machine learning were combined to predict cytomegalovirus infection status. A later analysis re-analyzed previously published TCR beta repertoires from 666 donors and added high-resolution HLA genotyping to study TCR occurrence patterns. The later analysis used no new phenotypic data to find candidate immune exposures, relying instead on TCR beta sequences and their occurrence across donors. In an earlier analysis of a few hundred of the donors, high-throughput TCR beta sequencing was used to judge whether each TCR beta V gene segment behaved as functional or pseudogenic. Alongside the repertoire data, information on donor age, sex, ethnicity and CMV serostatus was compiled. A later genetic analysis used genome-wide SNP genotypes for about three fifths of the 666 donors, treating that subset as a discovery cohort. Every discovery cohort repertoire had been produced on one sequencing platform. HLA typing covered class I and class II loci at four-digit resolution. The number of donors typed differed by locus, with about 629-630 for A, B, C, DRB1 and DQB1, more than 500 for DQA1, 600 to 610 for DPA1, and over 400 for DPB1. Roughly five DR-DQ haplotypes were handled as single units for association and clustering because linkage in the cohort was strong. Among about 400 genotyped donors of the cohort, an average of approximately 240,000 unique TCR beta nucleotide sequences was sequenced per donor, of which approximately 19% were non-productive. Paper-wide results and their limitations: In the study, some 160 TCR beta chains were listed as associated with cytomegalovirus. A further reported finding was that TCR beta sequences accurately predicted the HLA-A and HLA-B alleles for most subjects in the first cohort. In vitro tests confirmed that a few of the cytomegalovirus-associated TCR beta chains recognize cytomegalovirus antigens. In both the original and validation cohorts, the classifier was reported to diagnose cytomegalovirus status with high specificity and sensitivity. An earlier analysis of some 560 of the donors showed that most TCR beta V segments appeared in productive rearrangements either about 87% or about 30% of the time, which broadly matched IMGT annotations. A group of highly shared sequence variants was considered likely to be a technical artifact of the sequencing pipeline. Sequencing depth was assumed to be roughly uniform across donors in the presence/absence analyses, though that assumption may not hold. When HLA alleles, especially DR and DQ, strongly co-occurred, TCR associations were difficult to assign to individual alleles. The only immune exposure information available for the cohort was CMV serostatus. Correlated functional status among segregating V segments might be attributable to linkage disequilibrium, but an unknown experimental factor could not be ruled out. A later genetic analysis reported fewer N-insertions in productive TCRs among donors in an Asian-associated ancestry cluster than the roughly 700-donor mean. In a later analysis, HLA-associated TCR beta chains showed more clonal expansion and lower generation probabilities than non-associated chains that were equally common. Because HLA typing was missing for some donors at each locus, association tests included only the typed subset. In a later genetic analysis, a missense DCLRE1C variant was associated with V-gene and J-gene trimming of TCR beta chains, and the association was replicated in an independent cohort. The authors suggested that the approach could potentially be generalized to other disease states and immunological phenotypes. In a later analysis, 15,000 to 20,000 TCR beta sequences were associated with specific HLA alleles at a false discovery rate of 0.05. In a later analysis, several top co-occurrence clusters were reported to appear linked to parvovirus B19, influenza, CMV and Epstein-Barr virus. Because counts were too low, fewer than 20 rarely observed V segments, including chromosome 9 orphons, were excluded from the earlier analysis of 587 of the donors. In this cohort, only TCR beta chains were sequenced, and detectable features were limited by the absence of alpha or paired-chain data. Most TCR sequences were seen in very few donors, while some public TCRs were found in many individuals. In a later analysis, most CMV-associated TCR beta chains were found to appear HLA-restricted, with HLA associations seemingly driven largely by CMV exposure. A later analysis found that TCR association rates varied across HLA loci, with DRB1 alleles showing the most associated TCRs and HLA-C alleles the fewest.

Concerning this clone itself: Its antigen target is currently unknown. Base qualities are not at hand, and no much larger clone is one base apart.

Library prep was done by the immunoSEQ multiplex PCR assay. For the multiplex PCR, a mixture combining 60 forward primers for TCR Vbeta segments and 13 reverse primers for TCR Jbeta segments was used. The CDR3 region of rearranged TCR beta genes was amplified from genomic DNA with a multiplex PCR assay. On the Illumina HiSeq System, the amplified TCR beta libraries were sequenced as 87-base-pair reads. Concerning the study's data processing: A later analysis counted tens of millions of unique TCR beta chains across the 550 to 700 repertoires, and approximately 11 million of these chains were shared by at least two donors. To remove PCR and sequencing errors, raw reads were error-corrected and collapsed into unique sequences using a nearest-neighbor algorithm that merged closely related sequences. V, D and J gene segments were assigned by aligning CDR3 sequences to IMGT reference sequences. For a sequence to be retained, a match of at least six nucleotides was required to both a V gene segment and a J gene segment. Rearrangements were classified as productive when the CDR3 lacked stop codons and remained in frame with V and J, and all other rearrangements were classified as non-productive. Following IMGT convention, CDR3 was defined as the stretch from the second conserved V-encoded cysteine to the conserved J-encoded phenylalanine. The earlier analysis of 550 to 650 of the donors excluded any sequence lacking an unambiguous match to a single V gene segment. In an earlier analysis of a few hundred of the donors, V segments were called functional above 56.7% productive rearrangements and were called segregating when the between-donor standard deviation exceeded 5%. A statistical classification framework was built to diagnose cytomegalovirus status from the catalog of TCR beta chain sequences. In a later analysis, TCR nucleotide sequences were compared against IMGT/GENE-DB human TR gene sequences so that V and J genes could be assigned. In a later analysis, CDR3 sequences and most-parsimonious VDJ recombination scenarios were assigned using the TCRdist pipeline. A later analysis defined each TCR beta chain by its CDR3 amino acid sequence plus V-gene family, and excluded reads lacking a unique V-gene family. To address suspected cross-contamination and a sequencing artifact, a later analysis removed under 600 highly shared, low-generation-probability nucleotide sequences. In a later analysis, a clonal expansion index was calculated for each public chain from normalized within-repertoire ranks of inferred template counts. In a later analysis, generation probabilities were computed using a VDJ recombination model fitted to out-of-frame rearrangements, and the results were checked against IGoR. Hypergeometric tests were used in a later analysis to score TCR-TCR, TCR-HLA and TCR-CMV co-occurrence, with a repertoire-size bias correction applied to the TCR pairs. To estimate false discovery rates, a later analysis permuted the HLA or CMV assignments 20 times. In a later analysis, co-occurring TCRs were grouped using DBSCAN, and TCRdist sequence similarity was added for clustering within HLA-allele-positive subsets. For co-occurrence clustering, repertoires with fewer than 30,000 or more than 120,000 public chains were excluded, along with roughly 5 repertoires with anomalous nucleotide sharing. Held by TCRdb, this immuneACCESS table contains in-frame sequences only and omits some clones. Under half of the omission traces to an unresolved V gene where checked; the cause of the rest is unknown. V and J calls plus clone size are reproduced from that table; the DNA served to infer D and trimming. For this sample there are more than 150,000 clones; roughly 83% appear just once. The ten biggest clones cover 0.38% of the sample.

The cohort was made up of under 800 healthy bone marrow donors. Cohort members were all nominally healthy when sampled, although unrecorded immune exposures were likely present. The donor tested CMV seronegative and was one of the 352 seronegative cohort members. Every donor gave a peripheral blood sample, and the peripheral blood mononuclear cells from that sample were used for TCR beta sequencing. Genomic DNA was extracted from the blood cell samples with the Qiagen DNeasy Blood Extraction Kit. The TCR originated in a boy younger than 10 in good health and CMV-seronegative. The sample was PBMCs.

The DNA is as follows: TGTGCCAGCAGTACCTCCGGTTCTGGGAACACTGAAGCTTTCTTT. This encodes CASSTSGSGNTEAFF. Recombination joined TRBV27 with TRBJ1-1, with the identity of the D gene unclear. The CDR3 covers 15 residues, taking in both the cysteine and the phenylalanine. Only CDR3 DNA remains: 45 bases, in frame from the first base. The junction carries 14 bases between V and J, which are trimmed by 5 bases and 1 base respectively. CDR1 and CDR2 (MNHEY, SMNVEV) derive from the germline V gene (reference sequence).